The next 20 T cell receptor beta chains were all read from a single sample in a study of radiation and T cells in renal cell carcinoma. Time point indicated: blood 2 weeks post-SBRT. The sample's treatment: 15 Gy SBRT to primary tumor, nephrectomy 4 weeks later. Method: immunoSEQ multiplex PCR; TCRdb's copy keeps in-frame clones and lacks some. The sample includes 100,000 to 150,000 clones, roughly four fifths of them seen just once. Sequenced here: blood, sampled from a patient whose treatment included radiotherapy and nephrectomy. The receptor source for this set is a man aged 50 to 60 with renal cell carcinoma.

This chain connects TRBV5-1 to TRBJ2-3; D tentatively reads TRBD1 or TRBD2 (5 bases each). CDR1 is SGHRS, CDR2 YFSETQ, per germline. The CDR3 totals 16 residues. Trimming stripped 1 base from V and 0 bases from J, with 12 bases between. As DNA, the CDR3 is TGCGCCAGCAGCTTGTCCGGGACGCCTAGCACAGATACGCAGTATTTT. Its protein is CASSLSGTPSTDTQYF.

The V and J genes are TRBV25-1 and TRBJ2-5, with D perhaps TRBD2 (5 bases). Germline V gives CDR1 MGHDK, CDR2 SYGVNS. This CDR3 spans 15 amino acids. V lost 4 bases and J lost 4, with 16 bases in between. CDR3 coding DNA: TGTGCCAGCAGTGGGTTAAGTGGGAGAGGAGAGACCCAGTACTTC. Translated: CASSGLSGRGETQYF.

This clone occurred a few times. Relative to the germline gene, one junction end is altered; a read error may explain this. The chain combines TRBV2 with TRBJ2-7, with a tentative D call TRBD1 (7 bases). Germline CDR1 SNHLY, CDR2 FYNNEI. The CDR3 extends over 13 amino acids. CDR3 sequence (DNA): TGTGCCAGCAGTGAAGATCCGGGAGACAGGGCCGTTTTC. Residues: CASSEDPGDRAVF.

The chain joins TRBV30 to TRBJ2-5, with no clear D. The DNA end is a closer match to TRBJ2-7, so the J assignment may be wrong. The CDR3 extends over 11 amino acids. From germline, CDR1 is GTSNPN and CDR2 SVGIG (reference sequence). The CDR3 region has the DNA TGTGCCTGGAGTCTAACCTACGAGCAGTACTTC. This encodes CAWSLTYEQYF.

CDR3 in amino acids: CASSPWGRGDYEQYF. DNA of the CDR3: TGTGCCAGCAGCCCATGGGGGAGGGGAGACTACGAGCAGTACTTC. This chain uses TRBV7-6 with TRBJ2-7, with 7 bases matching TRBD2. Germline CDR1 SGHVS, CDR2 FNYEAQ. V lost 5 bases, J lost 3 bases, and 10 bases stayed unmatched. The CDR3 runs to 15 residues.

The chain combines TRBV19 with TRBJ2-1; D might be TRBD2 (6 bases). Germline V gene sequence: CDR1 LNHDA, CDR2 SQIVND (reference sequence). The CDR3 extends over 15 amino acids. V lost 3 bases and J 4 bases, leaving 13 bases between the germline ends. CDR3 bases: TGTGCCAGTAGTATCCTGGGGGGATTTTACAATGAGCAGTTCTTC. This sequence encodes CASSILGGFYNEQFF.

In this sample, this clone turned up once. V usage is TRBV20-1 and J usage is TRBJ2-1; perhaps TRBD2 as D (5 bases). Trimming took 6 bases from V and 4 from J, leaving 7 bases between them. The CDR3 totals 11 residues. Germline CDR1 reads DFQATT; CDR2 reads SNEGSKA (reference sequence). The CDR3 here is CSAERYNEQFF. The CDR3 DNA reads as TGCAGTGCGGAGCGGTACAATGAGCAGTTCTTC.

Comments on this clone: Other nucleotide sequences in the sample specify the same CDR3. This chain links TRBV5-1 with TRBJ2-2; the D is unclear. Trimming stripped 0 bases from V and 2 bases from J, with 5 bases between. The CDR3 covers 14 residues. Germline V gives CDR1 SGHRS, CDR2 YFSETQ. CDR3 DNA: TGCGCCAGCAGCTTGGAAGGAAACACCGGGGAGCTGTTTTTT. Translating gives CASSLEGNTGELFF. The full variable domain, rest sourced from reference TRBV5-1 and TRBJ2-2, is KAGVTQTPRYLIKTRGQQVTLSCSPISGHRSVSWYQQTPGQGLQFLFEYFSETQRNKGNFPGRFSGRQFSNSRSEMNVSTLELGDSALYLCASSLEGNTGELFFGEGSRLTVL.

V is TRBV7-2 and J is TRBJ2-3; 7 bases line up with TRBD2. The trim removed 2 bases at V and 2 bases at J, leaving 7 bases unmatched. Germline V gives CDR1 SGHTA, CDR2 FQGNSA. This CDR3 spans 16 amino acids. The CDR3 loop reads CASSLMGSGFTDTQYF. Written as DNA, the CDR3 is TGTGCCAGCAGCTTAATGGGTAGCGGGTTCACAGATACGCAGTATTTT.

This CDR3 is CAISAYRDRETDTQYF. For the CDR3, the DNA is TGTGCCATCAGTGCCTACCGGGACAGGGAAACAGATACGCAGTATTTT. The chain is built from TRBV10-3 and TRBJ2-3; 9 bases match TRBD1. This CDR3 is built from 16 residues. V shed 4 bases, J shed 3 bases, and the junction held 8 bases outside the gene matches. Germline-derived CDR1 and CDR2 are ENHRY and SYGVKD.

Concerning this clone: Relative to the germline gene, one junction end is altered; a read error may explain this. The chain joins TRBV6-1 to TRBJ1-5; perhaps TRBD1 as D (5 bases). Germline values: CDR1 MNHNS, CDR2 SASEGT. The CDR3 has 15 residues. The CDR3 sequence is CASREDSNSNQPQHF. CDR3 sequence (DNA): TGTGCCAGCAGGGAAGACAGTAATAGCAATCAGCCCCAGCATTTT.

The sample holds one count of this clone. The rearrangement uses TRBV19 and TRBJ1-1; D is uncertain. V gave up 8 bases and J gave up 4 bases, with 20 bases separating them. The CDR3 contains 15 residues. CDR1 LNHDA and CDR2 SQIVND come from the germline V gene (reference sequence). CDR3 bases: TGTGCCAGTTCTATGCAGGCCCACCGGGGCACTGAAGCTTTCTTT. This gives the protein CASSMQAHRGTEAFF.

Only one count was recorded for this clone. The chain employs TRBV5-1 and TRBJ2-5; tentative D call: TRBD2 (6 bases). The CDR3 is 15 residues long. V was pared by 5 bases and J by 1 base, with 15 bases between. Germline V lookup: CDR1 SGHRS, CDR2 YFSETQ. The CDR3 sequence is CASSGGAGPQETQYF. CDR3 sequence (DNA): TGCGCCAGCAGTGGAGGGGCTGGCCCCCAAGAGACCCAGTACTTC.

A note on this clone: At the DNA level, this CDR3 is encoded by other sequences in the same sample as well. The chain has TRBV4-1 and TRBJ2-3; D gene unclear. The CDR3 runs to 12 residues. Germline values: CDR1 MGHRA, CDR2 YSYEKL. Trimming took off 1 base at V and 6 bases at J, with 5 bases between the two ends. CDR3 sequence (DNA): TGCGCCAGCAGCCAAGCGGTTGATACGCAGTATTTT. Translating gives CASSQAVDTQYF.

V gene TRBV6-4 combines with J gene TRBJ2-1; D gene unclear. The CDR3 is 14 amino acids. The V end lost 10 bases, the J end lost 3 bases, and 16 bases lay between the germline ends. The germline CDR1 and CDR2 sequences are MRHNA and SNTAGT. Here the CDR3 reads CATPRSSYYNEQFF. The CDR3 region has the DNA TGTGCCACTCCGAGGTCCAGCTACTACAATGAGCAGTTCTTC.

The DNA of the CDR3 is TGTGCCAGCTCACCCTTTTCGGGACAGGGGAGAGTTGACTATGGCTACACCTTC. Amino acid sequence: CASSPFSGQGRVDYGYTF. The chain combines TRBV18 with TRBJ1-2; TRBD1 matches 10 bases. J lost 3 bases, V lost 3 bases, and 13 bases had no gene match. Germline V gene lookup returns CDR1 KGHSH and CDR2 LQKENI. This CDR3 contains 18 residues.

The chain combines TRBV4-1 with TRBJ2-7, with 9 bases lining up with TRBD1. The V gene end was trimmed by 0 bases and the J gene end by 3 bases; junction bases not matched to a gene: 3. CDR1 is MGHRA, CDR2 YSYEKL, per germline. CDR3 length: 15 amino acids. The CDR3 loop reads CASSQEAGQGYEQYF. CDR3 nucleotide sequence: TGCGCCAGCAGCCAAGAGGCGGGACAGGGCTACGAGCAGTACTTC.

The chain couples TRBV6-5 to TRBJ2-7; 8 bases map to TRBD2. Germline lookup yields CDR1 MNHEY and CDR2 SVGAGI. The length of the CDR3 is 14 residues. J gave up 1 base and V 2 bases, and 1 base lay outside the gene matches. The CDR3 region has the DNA TGTGCCAGCAGTTACGGCGGGGGGTCCTACGAGCAGTACTTC. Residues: CASSYGGGSYEQYF.

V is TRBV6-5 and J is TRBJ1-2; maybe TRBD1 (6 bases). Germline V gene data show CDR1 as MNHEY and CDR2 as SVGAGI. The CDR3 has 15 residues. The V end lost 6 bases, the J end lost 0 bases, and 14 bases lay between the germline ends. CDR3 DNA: TGTGCCAGCAGGGACGGGGGCCTTACTAACTATGGCTACACCTTC. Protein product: CASRDGGLTNYGYTF.

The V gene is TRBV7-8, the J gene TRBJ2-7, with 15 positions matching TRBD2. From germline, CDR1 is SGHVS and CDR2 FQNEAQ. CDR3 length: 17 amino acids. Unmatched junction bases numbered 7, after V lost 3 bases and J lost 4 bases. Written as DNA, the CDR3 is TGTGCCAGCAGCTTGCCGCCCGGGACTAGCGGGAGGTACGAGCAGTACTTC. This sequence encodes CASSLPPGTSGRYEQYF.